Listed here are 21 T cell receptor beta chains from one sample, sequenced in a study of blood T cells in healthy people across ages. A sample-barcoded 5' primer and a J-beta primer mix were used in a second PCR of about 6 to 12 cycles. TCRdb redid the calling of the 5' RACE reads with MiXCR, one entry per CDR3 protein. Of about 2 million distinct CDR3 sequences in the sample, around half are singletons; the top ten hold less than 2.5%. The sequenced material came from blood. These receptors were obtained from a woman in her 40s in good health.

The chain links TRBV7-2 to TRBJ1-2, with D maybe TRBD1 (6 bases). This CDR3 comprises 16 residues. Germline CDR1 and CDR2: SGHTA and FQGNSA. The germline V and J ends were trimmed by 0 bases and 3 bases, with 14 bases remaining between them. CDR3 in DNA: TGTGCCAGCAGCTTAGCGCAGATGAGGGGGGACTATGGCTACACCTTC. Its protein product is CASSLAQMRGDYGYTF.

This clonotype turned up a few times. The V gene is TRBV7-2, the J gene TRBJ2-6; TRBD1 aligns across 7 bases. With 5 bases clipped from V and 3 bases from J, the junction kept 13 bases outside the gene matches. Germline values: CDR1 SGHTA, CDR2 FQGNSA. This CDR3 is built from 18 residues. CDR3 sequence: CASSRTGTAVYGANVLTF. CDR3 nucleotides: TGTGCCAGCAGCAGAACCGGGACAGCGGTGTATGGGGCCAACGTCCTGACTTTC.

The chain recombines TRBV24-1 with TRBJ2-1; weak D call: TRBD2 (6 bases). Per germline, CDR1 KGHDR and CDR2 SFDVKD. Trimming removed 3 bases from V and 5 bases from J, with 13 bases in between. There are 15 residues in the CDR3. CDR3 nucleotides: TGTGCCACCAGTGATCCAAGCGGGCGCAACAATGAGCAGTTCTTC. This translates into CATSDPSGRNNEQFF.

This rearrangement joins TRBV20-1 to TRBJ2-5; a weak D match, TRBD2 (6 bases). CDR3 length: 17 residues. CDR1 is DFQATT and CDR2 is SNEGSKA in the germline V gene (reference sequence). V lost 0 bases and J 5 bases, leaving 22 bases between the germline ends. CDR3 residues: CSAREERVLTRGETQYF. The CDR3 coding sequence is TGCAGTGCTAGAGAGGAACGGGTTCTGACTCGGGGGGAGACCCAGTACTTC.

V is TRBV7-9 and J is TRBJ1-2; D gene unclear. The CDR3 runs 13 residues. Trimming pared 10 bases from V and 5 bases from J, leaving 17 bases between. Per germline, CDR1 SEHNR and CDR2 FQNEAQ (reference sequence). CDR3 sequence: CATPRRPGYGYTF. The CDR3 region has the DNA TGTGCCACCCCCCGCCGGCCCGGGTATGGCTACACCTTC.

Note on this clonotype: The junction departs from the called germline gene at one end, perhaps through a read error. This chain connects TRBV20-1 to TRBJ1-2; TRBD1 matches 8 bases. The CDR3 extends over 15 amino acids. Germline V CDR1 and CDR2: DFQATT, SNEGSKA (reference sequence). CDR3 bases: TGCGGTGCTCCCTCCCCGACAGGGGTGAACTATGGCTACACCTTC. It translates to CGAPSPTGVNYGYTF.

The rearrangement links TRBV6-5 to TRBJ2-1, with D possibly matching TRBD1 (5 bases). V dropped 6 bases and J dropped 6 bases, with 15 bases sitting between them. Germline CDR1 reads MNHEY; CDR2 reads SVGAGI. The CDR3 sequence is 14 residues long. The CDR3 nucleotides are TGTGCCAGCAGCTCCGGGCCGCAGGGCAATGAGCAGTTCTTC. As protein: CASSSGPQGNEQFF.

The chain joins TRBV5-6 to TRBJ2-5, with 11 bases that match TRBD2. Losses at the gene ends were 7 bases for V and 5 bases for J; bases not matched to a gene: 13. CDR1 and CDR2 from the germline V gene are SGHDT and YYEEEE. The CDR3 has 16 amino acids. This CDR3 is CASALTLAGGTETQYF. CDR3 DNA sequence: TGTGCCAGCGCCTTAACCCTAGCGGGGGGTACTGAGACCCAGTACTTC.

The chain recombines TRBV24-1 with TRBJ2-5; tentatively, D is TRBD1 (5 bases). The CDR3 has 15 amino acids. Trimming pared 5 bases from V and 3 bases from J, leaving 15 bases between. Germline V lookup: CDR1 KGHDR, CDR2 SFDVKD. Written as DNA, the CDR3 is TGTGCCACCAGTGGGGGCAGGGCGAACAAAGAGACCCAGTACTTC. It translates to CATSGGRANKETQYF.

V gene TRBV7-9 combines with J gene TRBJ2-5; tentatively, D is TRBD2 (5 bases). V lost 5 bases and J lost 5, with 12 bases in between. The CDR3 sequence is 13 residues long. Germline lookup yields CDR1 SEHNR and CDR2 FQNEAQ (reference sequence). CDR3: CASSAGVRETQYF. DNA of the CDR3: TGTGCCAGCAGCGCCGGGGTACGGGAGACCCAGTACTTC.

This clonotype occurred once. This chain connects TRBV10-3 to TRBJ2-1; 8 nucleotides align to TRBD2. CDR1 ENHRY and CDR2 SYGVKD come from the germline V gene. This CDR3 has 15 residues. The V and J ends lost 2 bases and 5 bases, in that order; junction bases with no gene match: 5. The CDR3 sequence is CAISEEGTRNNEQFF. The CDR3 DNA reads TGTGCCATCAGTGAGGAAGGGACTAGAAACAATGAGCAGTTCTTC.

This clonotype has only a few counts. This sequence joins TRBV5-6 and TRBJ2-1; no reliable D call. The CDR3 runs 11 residues. The V gene's germline CDR1 is SGHDT and CDR2 YYEEEE. The V and J ends lost 2 bases and 9 bases respectively, with 6 bases between them. The CDR3 region has the DNA TGTGCCAGCAGCTTCACCAGTGAGCAGTTCTTC. It codes for CASSFTSEQFF.

CDR3 sequence: CASSQWQGNTEAFF. The CDR3, as DNA: TGCGCCAGCAGCCAATGGCAGGGCAACACTGAAGCTTTCTTT. V usage is TRBV4-1 and J usage is TRBJ1-1, with D perhaps TRBD1 (5 bases). Trimming left V 2 bases short and J 2 bases short, with 9 bases between. Germline CDR1 reads MGHRA; CDR2 reads YSYEKL. The CDR3 contains 14 residues.

This chain joins TRBV7-9 and TRBJ2-4; 7 nucleotides agree with TRBD2. Germline CDR1 reads SEHNR; CDR2 reads FQNEAQ (reference sequence). With 1 base clipped from V and 2 bases from J, the junction kept 5 bases outside the gene matches. The CDR3 spans 16 residues. CDR3 bases: TGTGCCAGCAGCTTAGTCCAGGGAGGGCCCAAAAACATTCAGTACTTC. As protein: CASSLVQGGPKNIQYF.

The rearrangement joins TRBV29-1 to TRBJ1-2, with a weak D call TRBD1 (5 bases). The germline V gene has CDR1 SQVTM and CDR2 ANQGSEA. Trimming pared 6 bases from V and 4 bases from J, leaving 15 bases between. The CDR3 has 13 residues. CDR3 DNA sequence: TGCAGCGTCTCCCCGCAGGGAACCTATGGCTACACCTTC. This sequence encodes CSVSPQGTYGYTF.

This chain links TRBV11-2 with TRBJ2-5; D might be TRBD1 (5 bases). There are 14 residues in the CDR3. Germline V gene lookup returns CDR1 SGHAT and CDR2 FQNNGV. Trimming removed 4 bases at V and 1 base at J, with 10 bases between. The CDR3 loop is CASSSSRVQETQYF. In DNA form, the CDR3 reads TGTGCCAGCAGCTCTTCCAGGGTCCAAGAGACCCAGTACTTC. Full variable domain (rest looked up from reference TRBV11-2 and TRBJ2-5): EAGVAQSPRYKIIEKRQSVAFWCNPISGHATLYWYQQILGQGPKLLIQFQNNGVVDDSQLPKDRFSAERLKGVDSTLKIQPAKLEDSAVYLCASSSSRVQETQYFGPGTRLLVL.

The chain joins TRBV6-6 to TRBJ2-3, with TRBD2 identical over 9 bases. Germline V gene lookup returns CDR1 MNHNY and CDR2 SVGAGI (reference sequence). The CDR3 is 15 amino acids. Germline trimming cut 6 bases from V and 1 base from J; bases unmatched to any gene: 5. The CDR3 sequence is CASSWAGGGTDTQYF. CDR3 nucleotides: TGTGCCAGCAGCTGGGCGGGGGGGGGCACAGATACGCAGTATTTT.

This clonotype occurred a few times. The V and J genes are TRBV7-3 and TRBJ2-5, with TRBD2 identical over 8 bases. The CDR3 contains 15 residues. The J segment lost 1 base and the V segment lost 3 bases, leaving 4 bases of the junction unmatched. Germline V gene lookup returns CDR1 SGHTA and CDR2 FQGTGA. The CDR3 is CASSFPAGVQETQYF. DNA for the CDR3: TGTGCCAGCAGCTTTCCAGCGGGGGTCCAAGAGACCCAGTACTTC.

The chain links TRBV2 to TRBJ2-4; possible D gene TRBD2, 5 bases. The DNA end favors TRBJ2-7, so the J call may be wrong. Looked up from germline, CDR1 is SNHLY and CDR2 is FYNNEI. The CDR3 is 13 amino acids. The chain's CDR3 is CASSEEAAYEQYF. The CDR3 DNA reads as TGTGCCAGCAGTGAGGAGGCAGCCTACGAGCAGTACTTC.

This chain connects TRBV6-2 or TRBV6-3 to TRBJ2-4, with D tentatively TRBD2 (6 bases). This CDR3 is 16 amino acids long. Germline-derived CDR1 and CDR2 are MNHEY and SVGEGT. The V end was cut by 2 bases, the J end by 0 bases, with 11 bases between. For the CDR3, the DNA is TGTGCCAGCAGTTACCGCGGGGACCTAGCCAAAAACATTCAGTACTTC. Translated: CASSYRGDLAKNIQYF.

The J gene is TRBJ2-4, the V gene TRBV12-3 or TRBV12-4; D gene uncertain. The CDR3 runs 17 residues. Trimming removed 2 bases at V and 0 bases at J, with 14 bases between. The CDR3: CASSLRVGTSAKNIQYF. The CDR3, as DNA: TGTGCCAGCAGTTTACGCGTCGGAACATCAGCCAAAAACATTCAGTACTTC.